This T cell receptor beta chain was captured by sequencing in a study of siplizumab effects on memory and regulatory T cells. Trimming pared 7 bases from V and 2 bases from J, leaving 11 bases between. Germline V lookup: CDR1 MNHNS, CDR2 SASEGT. This CDR3 has 13 residues. Overall study results and limits: The average Treg-derived proportion among mappable alloreactive CD4+ clones was 65% to 80% with siplizumab versus 26.9% in controls. Proliferating siplizumab-culture Tregs lacked confirmation of suppressive function. There were only a minor fraction of alloreactive clones that mapped to unstimulated subsets. The diversity of naive T cells seemed greater than that of memory cells, and their alloresponse contribution seemed major.

The assay was immunoSEQ multiplex PCR, and TCRdb's table has in-frame clones only and misses some. The table shows about 110,000 clones, with 92% occurring only once. Regarding this clone: Antigen: not known.

Sample: CD4+ T cells sorted from blood. The genes are TRBV6-1 and TRBJ2-5; D ambiguous. The sequence derives from a human donor in good health. The CDR3 spells CASNQQHQETQYF. As DNA, the CDR3 is TGTGCCAGCAATCAACAACATCAAGAGACCCAGTACTTC.